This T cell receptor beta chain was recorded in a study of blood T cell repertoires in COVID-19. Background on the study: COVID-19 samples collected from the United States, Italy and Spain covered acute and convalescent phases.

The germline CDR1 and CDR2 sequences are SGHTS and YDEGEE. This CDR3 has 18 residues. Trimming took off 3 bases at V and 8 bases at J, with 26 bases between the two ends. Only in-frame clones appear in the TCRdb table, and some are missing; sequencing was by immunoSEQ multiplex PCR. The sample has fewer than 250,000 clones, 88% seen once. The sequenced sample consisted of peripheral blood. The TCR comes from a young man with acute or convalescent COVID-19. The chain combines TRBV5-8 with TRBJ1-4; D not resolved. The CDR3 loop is CASSSGDAAGWRKEKLFF. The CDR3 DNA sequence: TGTGCCAGCAGCTCTGGAGACGCCGCTGGGTGGAGGAAGGAAAAACTGTTTTTT.